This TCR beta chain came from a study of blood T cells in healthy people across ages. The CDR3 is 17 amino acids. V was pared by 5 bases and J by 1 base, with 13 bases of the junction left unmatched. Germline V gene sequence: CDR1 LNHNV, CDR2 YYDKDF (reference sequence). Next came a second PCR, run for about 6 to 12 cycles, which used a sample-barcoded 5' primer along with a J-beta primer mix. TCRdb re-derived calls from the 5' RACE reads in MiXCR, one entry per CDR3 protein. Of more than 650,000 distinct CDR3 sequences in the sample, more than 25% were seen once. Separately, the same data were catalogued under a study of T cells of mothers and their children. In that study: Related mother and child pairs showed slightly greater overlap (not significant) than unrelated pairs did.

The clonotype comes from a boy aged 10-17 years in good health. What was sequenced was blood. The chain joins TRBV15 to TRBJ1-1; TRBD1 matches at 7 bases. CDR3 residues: CATSPDRRETRNTEAFF. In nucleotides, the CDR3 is TGTGCCACCAGCCCGGACAGGCGGGAGACGCGGAACACTGAAGCTTTCTTT.